The rows below give T cell receptor beta chains drawn from one sample of a study of blood T cell repertoires in COVID-19. Clones were sequenced by immunoSEQ multiplex PCR, and TCRdb holds only the in-frame ones, with some missing. The profile shows 170,000 or so clones, 85% to 95% of them singletons. Sequencing was carried out using peripheral blood. The receptors come from a man over 45 with acute or convalescent COVID-19. CDR3s include the opening cysteine and the closing phenylalanine or tryptophan. The D gene is left open where the match is weak. Size tells how often a clone was seen (once, few, many) or the class of an expanded clone, and some rows leave it out.

TRBJ1-5	-	-	TRBV18	TGTGCCAGCTCGCCATCTGAGGATCAGCCCCAGCATTTT	CASSPSEDQPQHF
TRBJ2-1	-	TRBD2	TRBV11-3	TGTGCCAGCAGCCCTAGGGGGACTAGCGGGAGCAGGCAGTTCTTC	CASSPRGTSGSRQFF
TRBJ2-5	-	TRBD1	TRBV7-8	TGTGCCAGCAGCCAAACCGGGACAGCCAGTCGAAGGGCCCAGTACTTC	CASSQTGTASRRAQYF
TRBJ1-4	-	-	TRBV19	TGTGCCAGTAGTATATTCCAGGGTGGGCTGTTTTTT	CASSIFQGGLFF
TRBJ2-3	-	TRBD2	TRBV4-2	TGTGCCAGCAGCCAAGTGCCCCTAGCGGGGCGCACAGATACGCAGTATTTT	CASSQVPLAGRTDTQYF
TRBJ2-1	-	-	TRBV6-5	TGTGCCAGCAGCCGGACAGAGAGCTCCTACAATGAGCAGTTCTTC	CASSRTESSYNEQFF
TRBJ2-1	-	TRBD2	TRBV27	TGTGCCAGCAGTCTCACCGGGACTAGCGGGCCCATCTACGGTGAGCAGTTCTTC	CASSLTGTSGPIYGEQFF
TRBJ1-1	-	TRBD1	TRBV11-1	TGTGCCAGCAGCGTAAGACAGGGGTCGACCACTGAAGCTTTCTTT	CASSVRQGSTTEAFF
TRBJ2-2	-	TRBD2	TRBV11-3	TGTGCCAGCAGCCACCCCGCGGGAGGGCCCTCCGGGGAGCTGTTTTTT	CASSHPAGGPSGELFF
TRBJ1-6	-	-	TRBV10-3	TGTGCCATCCGACAGGACAGCTATAATTCACCCCTCCACTTT	CAIRQDSYNSPLHF
TRBJ1-6	-	-	TRBV5-6	TGTGCCAGCAGCTTGGGGCCTGGCCACCTCCACTTT	CASSLGPGHLHF
TRBJ2-2	-	-	TRBV6-1	TGTGCCAGCAGTGACGGCAGGGGGGACACCGGGGAGCTGTTTTTT	CASSDGRGDTGELFF
TRBJ2-7	-	-	TRBV5-6	TGTGCCAGCAGCTTCGGCAGGAGGTACGAGCAGTACTTC	CASSFGRRYEQYF
TRBJ1-2	-	TRBD1	TRBV28	TGTGCCAGCAGTTTAATGGGACAGACCTACACCTTC	CASSLMGQTYTF
TRBJ2-1	-	-	TRBV4-2	TGTGCCAGCAGCCAAGAAGAGGCTAAGCAGTTCTTC	CASSQEEAKQFF
TRBJ2-7	-	-	TRBV7-9	TGTGCCAGCAGTGGCTTCAGGGGCCACGAGCAGTACTTC	CASSGFRGHEQYF
TRBJ1-4	-	-	TRBV15	TGTGCCACCAGCACGGGGACAAAGGAGAATGAAAAACTGTTTTTT	CATSTGTKENEKLFF
TRBJ1-2	-	-	TRBV21-1	TGTGCCAGCAGCAAAGGGGCAGGGAGGGATGGCTACACCTTC	CASSKGAGRDGYTF
TRBJ2-1	-	-	TRBV19	TGTGCCAGTAGTCCGGCTAGCCAGAGGAATGAGCAGTTCTTC	CASSPASQRNEQFF
TRBJ2-5	once	TRBD2	TRBV9	TGTGCCAGCAGCGTAACTACTAGCGGAATACAAGAGACCCAGTACTTC	CASSVTTSGIQETQYF
TRBJ2-5	-	-	TRBV3-1/TRBV3-2	TGTGCCAGCAGCCAAACCGGGCCGGGGGAGACCCAGTACTTC	CASSQTGPGETQYF
TRBJ1-2	-	-	TRBV5-6	TGTGCCAGCAGCTTGACCCAGTTGGGCAGAAACTATGGCTACACCTTC	CASSLTQLGRNYGYTF
TRBJ1-2	-	-	TRBV18	TGTGCCAGCTCAACGGACAGTTATGGCTACACCTTC	CASSTDSYGYTF
TRBJ1-2	-	-	TRBV28	TGTGCCAGCAGTTTAGACAGCCATGGCTACACCTTC	CASSLDSHGYTF
TRBJ1-6	-	-	TRBV18	TGTGCCAGCTCATTGGACTGGACTCCACCCCTCCACTTT	CASSLDWTPPLHF
TRBJ2-7	-	-	TRBV10-3	TGTGCCATCAAGGACATAGGACGCGAGCAGTACTTC	CAIKDIGREQYF
TRBJ1-1	-	-	TRBV5-1	TGCGCCAGCAGCTTGGGGGAGCCCGGTACTGAAGCTTTCTTT	CASSLGEPGTEAFF
TRBJ2-6	-	TRBD2	TRBV29-1	TGCAGCGCCGAAGGACTAGCGGGGGACTCTGGGGCCAACGTCCTGACTTTC	CSAEGLAGDSGANVLTF
TRBJ2-1	-	-	TRBV11-2	TGTGCCAGCAGCTTAGTGTATGCAGCCTACAATGAGCAGTTCTTC	CASSLVYAAYNEQFF
TRBJ2-3	-	TRBD1	TRBV5-1	TGCGCCAGCAGCTTGGGTGGGACAGGGAGATTCGATACGCAGTATTTT	CASSLGGTGRFDTQYF
TRBJ2-1	-	TRBD1	TRBV6-5	TGTGCCAGCAGTTACCGTGGGACAGGGGCGAGTAATGAGCAGTTCTTC	CASSYRGTGASNEQFF
TRBJ1-5	-	-	TRBV28	TGTGCCAGCAGTTTATTGGCCCTTAGCAATCAGCCCCAGCATTTT	CASSLLALSNQPQHF
TRBJ1-6	few	TRBD1	TRBV2	TGTGCCAGCAGAGAACAGGGGTCGCATTCACCCCTCCACTTT	CASREQGSHSPLHF
TRBJ2-2	-	TRBD2	TRBV6-5	TGTGCCAGCAGTCCCGGGAGGGCGGAGGAGCTGTTTTTT	CASSPGRAEELFF
TRBJ1-6	-	-	TRBV14	TGTGCCAGGGGGGGGGTGAGGCCTAATTCACCCCTCCACTTT	CARGGVRPNSPLHF
TRBJ2-2	once	-	TRBV19	TGTGCCAGTAGTGGGCAGGGTGCCGGGGAGCTGTTTTTT	CASSGQGAGELFF
TRBJ2-1	-	-	TRBV5-6	TGTGCCAGCAGCCCGGGTGGGGGCGGCTCCTACAATGAGCAGTTCTTC	CASSPGGGGSYNEQFF
TRBJ2-3	-	TRBD1	TRBV19	TGTGCCAGTAGAACGACAGGGGGAAGCACAGATACGCAGTATTTT	CASRTTGGSTDTQYF
TRBJ2-1	-	TRBD2	TRBV9	TGTGCCAGCAGCGTCCCCGGGACTAGCGGGAATGAGCAGTTCTTC	CASSVPGTSGNEQFF
TRBJ2-1	-	TRBD2	TRBV19	TGTGCCAGTAGTATGTCTCTACTAGCGCCTAATGAGCAGTTCTTC	CASSMSLLAPNEQFF
TRBJ2-3	once	-	TRBV5-1	TGCGCCAGCAGGTCCAGGGAACGGATCACAGATACGCAGTATTTT	CASRSRERITDTQYF
TRBJ2-7	once	TRBD2	TRBV5-4	TGTGCCAGCAGCTTGGGGGGGTTCGGAAGGCTAGCGGCCAACGAGCAGTACTTC	CASSLGGFGRLAANEQYF
TRBJ2-2	-	TRBD2	TRBV2	TGTGCCAGCAGCAAACTATGGGCACTAGCGGAAGGGAACACCGGGGAGCTGTTTTTT	CASSKLWALAEGNTGELFF
TRBJ2-3	-	-	TRBV18	TGTGCCAGCTCAACCTCGTCCCAGATTTCCACAGATACGCAGTATTTT	CASSTSSQISTDTQYF
TRBJ1-4	-	-	TRBV10-1	TGCGCCAGCAGTGTATTGACAGTCACTAATGAAAAACTGTTTTTT	CASSVLTVTNEKLFF
TRBJ2-1	-	TRBD2	TRBV27	TGTGCCAGCAGTTTTGCCGGGACTAACAATGAGCAGTTCTTC	CASSFAGTNNEQFF
TRBJ2-7	-	-	TRBV19	TGTGCCAGTAGTATAGATCTCTTCTACGAGCAGTACTTC	CASSIDLFYEQYF
TRBJ2-7	-	TRBD1	TRBV5-4	TGTGCCAGCAGCTTTGGAGGGGGACAGGTTGTGGAGCAGTACTTC	CASSFGGGQVVEQYF
TRBJ1-2	-	-	TRBV12-3/TRBV12-4	TGTGCCAGCATCGGGACTGATTATGGCTACACCTTC	CASIGTDYGYTF
TRBJ1-4	once	TRBD1	TRBV7-2	TGTGCCAGCAGCTTAGAGGGACAGGATAATGAAAAACTGTTTTTT	CASSLEGQDNEKLFF
TRBJ2-7	once	-	TRBV19	TGTGCCAGTAGTAATGTAGCGAGCTACGAGCAGTACTTC	CASSNVASYEQYF
TRBJ1-1	-	-	TRBV7-9	TGTGCCAGCAGCTTTGGACAGCGGAACACTGAAGCTTTCTTT	CASSFGQRNTEAFF
TRBJ2-6	-	TRBD2	TRBV15	TGTGCCACCAGCGGCGGGAGAACGGCCAACGTCCTGACTTTC	CATSGGRTANVLTF
TRBJ1-6	few	-	TRBV4-2	TGTGCCAGCAGCTCGCGGGGGGAGGGTAATTCACCCCTCCACTTT	CASSSRGEGNSPLHF
TRBJ1-3	once	TRBD1	TRBV6-5	TGTGCCAGCAGTTTTATACAGGGGAGCTCTGGAAACACCATATATTTT	CASSFIQGSSGNTIYF
TRBJ2-1	once	TRBD2	TRBV7-7	TGTGCCAGCAGCGCAGGCGGACTAGCGGGGTACAATGAGCAGTTCTTC	CASSAGGLAGYNEQFF
TRBJ2-3	-	-	TRBV21-1	TGTGCCAGCACGTCCTATTTAGCGGCCGGGGACACAGATACGCAGTATTTT	CASTSYLAAGDTDTQYF
TRBJ1-4	-	-	TRBV2	TGTGCCAGCAGGGAGGGGTCAACTAATGAAAAACTGTTTTTT	CASREGSTNEKLFF
TRBJ2-1	few	-	TRBV10-3	TGTGCCATCAGTGAAGCGGGCTCCTACAATGAGCAGTTCTTC	CAISEAGSYNEQFF
TRBJ1-1	-	-	TRBV27	TGTGCCAGCAGTTTCCGGGAAAACACTGAAGCTTTCTTT	CASSFRENTEAFF